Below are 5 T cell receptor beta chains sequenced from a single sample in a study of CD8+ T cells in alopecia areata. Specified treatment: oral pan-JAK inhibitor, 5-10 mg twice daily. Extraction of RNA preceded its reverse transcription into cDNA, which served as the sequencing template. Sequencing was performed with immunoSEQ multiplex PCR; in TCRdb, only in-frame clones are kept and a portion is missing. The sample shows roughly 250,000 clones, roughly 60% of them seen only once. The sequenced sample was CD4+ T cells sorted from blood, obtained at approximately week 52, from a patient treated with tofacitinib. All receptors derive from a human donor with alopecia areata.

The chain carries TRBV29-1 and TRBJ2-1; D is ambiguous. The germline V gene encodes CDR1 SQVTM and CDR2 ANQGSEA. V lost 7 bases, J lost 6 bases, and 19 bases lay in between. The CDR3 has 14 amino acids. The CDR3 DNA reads TGCAGCGCCATAACAACGCTCCGAACCAATGAGCAGTTCTTC. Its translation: CSAITTLRTNEQFF.

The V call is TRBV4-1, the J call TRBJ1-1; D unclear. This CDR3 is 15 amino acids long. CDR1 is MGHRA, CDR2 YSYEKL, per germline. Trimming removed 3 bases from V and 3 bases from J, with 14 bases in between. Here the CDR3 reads CASSQRDHPDTEAFF. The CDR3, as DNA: TGCGCCAGCAGCCAGAGGGATCACCCGGACACTGAAGCTTTCTTT.

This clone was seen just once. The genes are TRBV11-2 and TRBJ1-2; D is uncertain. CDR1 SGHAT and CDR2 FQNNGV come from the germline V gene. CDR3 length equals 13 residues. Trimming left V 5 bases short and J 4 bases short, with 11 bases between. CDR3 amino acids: CASSPGLGYGYTF. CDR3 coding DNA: TGTGCCAGCAGCCCAGGACTTGGCTATGGCTACACCTTC.

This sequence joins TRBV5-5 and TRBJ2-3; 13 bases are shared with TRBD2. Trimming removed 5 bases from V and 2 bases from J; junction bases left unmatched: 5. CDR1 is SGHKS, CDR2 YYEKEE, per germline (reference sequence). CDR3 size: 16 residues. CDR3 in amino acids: CASSWGLAGSTDTQYF. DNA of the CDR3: TGTGCCAGCAGTTGGGGACTAGCGGGGTCCACAGATACGCAGTATTTT.

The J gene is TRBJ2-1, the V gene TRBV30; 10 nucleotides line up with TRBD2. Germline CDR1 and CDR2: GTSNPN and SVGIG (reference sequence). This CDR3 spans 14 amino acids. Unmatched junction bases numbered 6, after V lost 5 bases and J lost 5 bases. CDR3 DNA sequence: TGTGCCTGGGTAGCGGGGGGCGGCCACAATGAGCAGTTCTTC. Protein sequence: CAWVAGGGHNEQFF.